The entry below gives a single TCR beta chain sequence along with its context. The antigen is undetermined. CDR1 and CDR2 (germline): LNHNV, YYDKDF (reference sequence). This CDR3 is 15 amino acids long. This sample was taken from a study of T cells expressing NK-cell markers. Study-wide context: Sorted CD3+CD56+NKG2C+, CD3+CD56+NKG2C- and CD3+CD56-NKG2C+ T cells supplied TCR beta repertoires. Just one sequenced donor of eight was HCMV-seronegative, while seven were seropositive. Findings and limits, study-wide: In a few donors, dominant clonotypes made up about 25-65% of CD3+CD56-NKG2C+ cells. In more than 5 donors, dominant CD3+CD56+NKG2C+ clonotypes ranked among the top 10 CD8+ clonotypes.

Reprocessing the 5' RACE reads, TCRdb reports a single entry for every CDR3 protein and omits DNA. This sample's table has 150,000 to 180,000 distinct CDR3 sequences. This TCR came from a woman aged 50 to 60 in good health. The chain joins TRBV15 to TRBJ2-4; the D gene TCRdb calls, TRBD2, cannot be checked with no DNA. The specimen was blood T cells: a sorted CD56 or NKG2C T cell subset, CD4+ or CD8+ T cells, or bulk PBMC T cells (not recorded which). The CDR3 sequence: CATSRTSGRGDIQYF.